The 20 T cell receptor beta chains reported below all come from one sample, sequenced in a study of blood T cell repertoires in COVID-19. TCRdb's copy holds only in-frame clones and misses some; the assay was immunoSEQ multiplex PCR. The sample comprises 97,000 or so clones, approximately 80% of which are singletons, and less than 5% rests with the top ten. The sample comprised peripheral blood. The receptors derive from a human donor in a cohort sampled during active COVID-19.

This sequence joins TRBV10-3 and TRBJ2-4, with 7 bases matching TRBD1. The germline V gene has CDR1 ENHRY and CDR2 SYGVKD. The ends lost 0 bases at V and 1 base at J; junction bases unmatched: 12. The CDR3 sequence is 19 residues long. The CDR3 protein is CAISESSQGSRLAKNIQYF. DNA for the CDR3: TGTGCCATCAGTGAGTCTTCACAGGGGAGTCGACTGGCCAAAAACATTCAGTACTTC.

This sequence joins TRBV3-1 (or the pseudogene TRBV3-2) and TRBJ1-4; 8 positions agree with TRBD1. Per germline, CDR1 LGHDT and CDR2 YNNKEL (reference sequence). This CDR3 contains 17 residues. After removal of 5 bases from V and 6 bases from J, the junction contained 14 bases not matched to a gene. The DNA of the CDR3 is TGTGCCAGCAGCTCCGGGACAGGTTTTATTTCGCATGAAAAACTGTTTTTT. It is translated as CASSSGTGFISHEKLFF.

This chain links TRBV6-5 with TRBJ2-7; TRBD2 might be the D (6 bases). V lost 0 bases to trimming and J lost 5 bases, with 11 bases between them. The CDR3 is 14 residues long. Germline CDR1 MNHEY, CDR2 SVGAGI. CDR3 in DNA: TGTGCCAGCAGTTACTCGAGGGGCGGGGACGAGCAGTACTTC. It specifies CASSYSRGGDEQYF.

The V and J genes are TRBV5-4 and TRBJ2-2; 8 bases are shared with TRBD2. V shed 1 base, J shed 8 bases, and the junction held 7 bases outside the gene matches. The CDR3 loop spans 15 amino acids. CDR1 is SGHNT and CDR2 is YYREEE in the germline V gene (reference sequence). Here the CDR3 reads CASSLRGGRAGELFF. Written as DNA, the CDR3 is TGTGCCAGCAGCTTGCGGGGGGGCCGGGCTGGGGAGCTGTTTTTT.

The chain joins TRBV7-2 to TRBJ2-5, with D possibly TRBD2 on 5 matching bases. Trimming took off 1 base at V and 6 bases at J, with 15 bases between the two ends. Germline lookup yields CDR1 SGHTA and CDR2 FQGNSA. The CDR3 length is 15 residues. This CDR3 is CASSLGSSAGQTQYF. In DNA, the CDR3 is TGTGCCAGCAGCTTAGGGTCCTCTGCGGGTCAGACCCAGTACTTC.

This clone appeared a few times. The chain links TRBV5-4 to TRBJ1-2; 8 bases agree with TRBD1. Germline assignment: CDR1 SGHNT and CDR2 YYREEE (reference sequence). The J segment lost 4 bases and the V segment lost 0 bases, leaving 8 bases of the junction unmatched. CDR3 length: 16 residues. CDR3 protein: CASSLGPSGQVYGYTF. The CDR3 region has the DNA TGTGCCAGCAGCTTGGGACCTTCGGGACAGGTCTATGGCTACACCTTC.

The chain employs TRBV29-1 and TRBJ2-2; possibly TRBD2 for D (5 bases). The CDR3 is 13 residues long. V lost 4 bases and J lost 0, with 6 bases in between. Germline CDR1 reads SQVTM; CDR2 reads ANQGSEA. The CDR3 loop is CSVGRTNTGELFF. For the CDR3, the DNA is TGCAGCGTTGGGAGGACGAACACCGGGGAGCTGTTTTTT.

This clone was observed a few times. The V call is TRBV6-5, the J call TRBJ1-1; the D gene is possibly TRBD1 (6 bases). The germline CDR1 and CDR2 sequences are MNHEY and SVGAGI. V dropped 4 bases and J dropped 4 bases, with 13 bases sitting between them. This CDR3 region has 14 residues. CDR3 protein: CASSSPRGITEAFF. The CDR3 nucleotides read TGTGCCAGCAGTTCCCCCAGGGGTATCACTGAAGCTTTCTTT.

This chain connects TRBV7-9 to TRBJ2-6, with D possibly being TRBD1 (6 bases). Trimming removed 4 bases from V and 3 bases from J, with 13 bases in between. The CDR3 is 16 residues long. Germline-derived CDR1 and CDR2 are SEHNR and FQNEAQ (reference sequence). This CDR3 is CASSSSLGGGANVLTF. The CDR3 region has the DNA TGTGCCAGCAGCTCCTCCTTAGGGGGTGGGGCCAACGTCCTGACTTTC.

This rearrangement joins TRBV7-2 to TRBJ1-2, with D tentatively TRBD1 (6 bases). Per the germline V gene, CDR1 is SGHTA and CDR2 is FQGNSA. The CDR3 contains 15 residues. Between the trimmed V and J ends, which lost 1 base and 2 bases, there was a span of 11 bases. CDR3 bases: TGTGCCAGCAGCTTAGTGGGTCAGGGGAACTATGGCTACACCTTC. Protein product: CASSLVGQGNYGYTF.

The V and J genes are TRBV6-2 or TRBV6-3 and TRBJ2-2; TRBD1 aligns across 10 bases. The germline gives CDR1 MNHEY, CDR2 SVGEGT. The CDR3 totals 18 residues. With V trimmed by 4 bases and J by 0 bases, 8 bases remained unmatched. The CDR3 here is CASSSPWDRGPNTGELFF. For the CDR3, the DNA is TGTGCCAGCAGTTCCCCCTGGGACAGGGGACCGAACACCGGGGAGCTGTTTTTT.

J is TRBJ2-5 and V is TRBV12-3 or TRBV12-4, with TRBD1 as a possible D gene (5 bases). V shed 2 bases and J shed 2 bases, with 6 bases lying between them. The CDR3 covers 13 residues. CDR3 coding DNA: TGTGCCAGCAGTTTACAGGGACAAGAGACCCAGTACTTC. This gives the protein CASSLQGQETQYF.

This rearrangement joins TRBV3-1 (or the pseudogene TRBV3-2) to TRBJ1-6; D unclear. The germline V gene encodes CDR1 LGHDT and CDR2 YNNKEL (reference sequence). The CDR3 totals 13 residues. Trimming shortened V by 7 bases and J by 7 bases, and 11 bases separated the two germline ends. This CDR3 reads CASTGGSNSPLHF. The CDR3, as DNA: TGTGCCAGCACCGGAGGATCGAATTCACCCCTCCACTTT.

The chain joins TRBV4-1 to TRBJ2-3; D is unclear. Trimming pared 3 bases from V and 3 bases from J, leaving 13 bases between. CDR1 is MGHRA, CDR2 YSYEKL, per germline. CDR3 length equals 15 residues. The CDR3, as DNA: TGCGCCAGCAGCCAGCCTATTGTTGGTACAGATACGCAGTATTTT. It specifies CASSQPIVGTDTQYF.

The chain links TRBV6-7 to TRBJ1-6; perhaps TRBD1 as D (6 bases). TRBV6-7 is an open reading frame, and its role is uncertain. Trimming took 7 bases from V and 9 from J, leaving 16 bases between them. CDR3 length: 14 residues. The CDR3 loop reads CASITTGLGSPLHF. The CDR3, as DNA: TGTGCCAGCATTACTACAGGGCTGGGTTCACCCCTCCACTTT.

This chain links TRBV12-3 or TRBV12-4 with TRBJ2-7; tentative D call: TRBD1 (5 bases). Trimming took off 5 bases at V and 9 bases at J, with 17 bases between the two ends. CDR3 length: 13 residues. CDR3 DNA sequence: TGTGCCAGCAGTACACTGGGGCGGCTAGGGCAGTACTTC. Its protein product is CASSTLGRLGQYF.

The sample holds a few counts of this clone. V gene TRBV6-2 or TRBV6-3 combines with J gene TRBJ2-2, with no clear D. The CDR3 is 14 residues long. CDR1 and CDR2 (germline): MNHEY, SVGEGT. Trimming left V 6 bases short and J 4 bases short, with 12 bases between. The CDR3 DNA reads as TGTGCCAGCAGCCTGTTACAGAGCACCGGGGAGCTGTTTTTT. Translated: CASSLLQSTGELFF.

The chain recombines TRBV12-3 or TRBV12-4 with TRBJ1-2; perhaps TRBD1 as D (6 bases). The V end lost 4 bases, the J end lost 4 bases, and 10 bases lay between the germline ends. This CDR3 spans 13 amino acids. In nucleotides, the CDR3 is TGTGCCAGCAGTTCTCAGGACAGCTATGGCTACACCTTC. It yields the protein CASSSQDSYGYTF.

V and J are TRBV4-1 and TRBJ2-3; 11 nucleotides match TRBD2. The length of the CDR3 is 15 residues. The J segment lost 1 base and the V segment lost 6 bases, leaving 3 bases of the junction unmatched. CDR1 and CDR2 (germline): MGHRA, YSYEKL. CDR3 coding DNA: TGCGCCAGCAGACCGGGACTAGCGGGCACAGATACGCAGTATTTT. As protein: CASRPGLAGTDTQYF.

This clone appeared a single time. This chain uses TRBV27 with TRBJ2-3; 9 bases line up with TRBD2. Trimming cost V 5 bases and J 3 bases; bases outside gene matches: 9. The germline V gene encodes CDR1 MNHEY and CDR2 SMNVEV (reference sequence). The CDR3 sequence is 16 residues long. CDR3 protein: CASSPTWGLATDTQYF. The CDR3 DNA sequence: TGTGCCAGCAGTCCGACGTGGGGACTAGCAACAGATACGCAGTATTTT.